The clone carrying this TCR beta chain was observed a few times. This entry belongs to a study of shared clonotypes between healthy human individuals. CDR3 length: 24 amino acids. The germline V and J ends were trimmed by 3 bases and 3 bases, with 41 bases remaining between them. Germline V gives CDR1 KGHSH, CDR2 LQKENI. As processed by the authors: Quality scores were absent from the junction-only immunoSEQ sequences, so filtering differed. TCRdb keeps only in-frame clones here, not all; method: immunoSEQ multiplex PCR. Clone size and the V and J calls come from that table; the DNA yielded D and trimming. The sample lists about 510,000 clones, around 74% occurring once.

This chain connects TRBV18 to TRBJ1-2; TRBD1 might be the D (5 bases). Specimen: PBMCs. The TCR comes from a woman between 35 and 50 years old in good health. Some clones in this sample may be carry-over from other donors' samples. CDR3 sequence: CASSPFGRSGRALNKTSRDYGYTF. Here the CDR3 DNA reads TGTGCCAGCTCACCTTTCGGTCGGAGCGGCAGGGCACTAAATAAAACCTCGCGGGACTATGGCTACACCTTC. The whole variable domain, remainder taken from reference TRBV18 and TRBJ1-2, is NAGVMQNPRHLVRRRGQEARLRCSPMKGHSHVYWYRQLPEEGLKFMVYLQKENIIDESGMPKERFSAEFPKEGPSILRIQQVVRGDSAAYFCASSPFGRSGRALNKTSRDYGYTFGSGTRLTVV.